A selection of T cell receptor beta chains follows, all from one sample in a study of T cell responses to AZD1222 COVID-19 vaccine. Some clones are missing from TCRdb's copy, which holds only in-frame ones; the method was immunoSEQ multiplex PCR. Of roughly 96,000 clones in the sample, 89% were seen once. This sample comprised peripheral blood, obtained on day 0 of AZD1222 vaccination. These receptors originate from an adult in good health. CDR3s include the opening cysteine and the closing phenylalanine or tryptophan. The order of the fields is J gene, D gene, clone size, V gene, CDR3 protein, CDR3 DNA. The D gene is left open where the match is weak. Not all rows give a size; the values are once, few, many and, for expanded clones, a class.

j_call: TRBJ1-1
d_call: .
clone_size: .
v_call: TRBV6-2/TRBV6-3
cdr3_aa: CASSYYWSTEAFF
cdr3_nt: TGTGCCAGCAGTTACTACTGGAGCACTGAAGCTTTCTTT

j_call: TRBJ2-3
d_call: .
clone_size: .
v_call: TRBV4-3
cdr3_aa: CASSQDRGTDTQYF
cdr3_nt: TGCGCCAGCAGCCAAGATAGGGGAACAGATACGCAGTATTTT

j_call: TRBJ1-2
d_call: .
clone_size: .
v_call: TRBV10-1
cdr3_aa: CASSETGTNYGYTF
cdr3_nt: TGCGCCAGCAGTGAGACCGGGACTAACTATGGCTACACCTTC

j_call: TRBJ1-3
d_call: TRBD1
clone_size: once
v_call: TRBV18
cdr3_aa: CASSPLGQGTGNTIYF
cdr3_nt: TGTGCCAGCTCACCGCTGGGACAGGGTACAGGAAACACCATATATTTT

j_call: TRBJ1-2
d_call: TRBD1
clone_size: .
v_call: TRBV7-9
cdr3_aa: CASSLEGQRSYGYTF
cdr3_nt: TGTGCCAGCAGCTTAGAGGGACAGAGATCCTATGGCTACACCTTC

j_call: TRBJ2-4
d_call: .
clone_size: .
v_call: TRBV13
cdr3_aa: CASSTHGKAKNIQYF
cdr3_nt: TGTGCCAGCAGCACACACGGAAAAGCCAAAAACATTCAGTACTTC

j_call: TRBJ1-2
d_call: TRBD1
clone_size: .
v_call: TRBV30
cdr3_aa: CAWSFSGQGAAGYTF
cdr3_nt: TGTGCCTGGAGTTTCTCGGGACAGGGGGCGGCTGGCTACACCTTC

j_call: TRBJ2-5
d_call: TRBD2
clone_size: .
v_call: TRBV9
cdr3_aa: CASSPPAGEEGVETQYF
cdr3_nt: TGTGCCAGCAGCCCCCCAGCGGGGGAGGAAGGGGTGGAGACCCAGTACTTC

j_call: TRBJ1-3
d_call: .
clone_size: few
v_call: TRBV5-6
cdr3_aa: CASSSYRDGDGNTIYF
cdr3_nt: TGTGCCAGCAGCTCCTACAGGGATGGCGATGGAAACACCATATATTTT

j_call: TRBJ1-2
d_call: .
clone_size: .
v_call: TRBV15
cdr3_aa: CATSRDGNRVNYGYTF
cdr3_nt: TGTGCCACCAGCAGAGATGGAAACAGAGTTAACTATGGCTACACCTTC

j_call: TRBJ1-1
d_call: TRBD1
clone_size: .
v_call: TRBV27
cdr3_aa: CASSSTNRGLNTEAFF
cdr3_nt: TGTGCCAGCAGTTCGACCAACAGGGGGTTGAACACTGAAGCTTTCTTT

j_call: TRBJ2-7
d_call: .
clone_size: .
v_call: TRBV28
cdr3_aa: CASSTEGPTSSYEQYF
cdr3_nt: TGTGCCAGCAGTACTGAAGGACCGACGAGCTCCTACGAGCAGTACTTC

j_call: TRBJ1-1
d_call: .
clone_size: .
v_call: TRBV5-1
cdr3_aa: CASSLQDPGTEAFF
cdr3_nt: TGCGCCAGCAGCTTGCAGGATCCGGGCACTGAAGCTTTCTTT

j_call: TRBJ2-3
d_call: .
clone_size: .
v_call: TRBV9
cdr3_aa: CASSVDPSTDTQYF
cdr3_nt: TGTGCCAGCAGCGTAGATCCGAGCACAGATACGCAGTATTTT

j_call: TRBJ1-1
d_call: .
clone_size: .
v_call: TRBV4-1
cdr3_aa: CASSQAENLNTEAFF
cdr3_nt: TGCGCCAGCAGCCAGGCAGAGAATTTGAACACTGAAGCTTTCTTT

j_call: TRBJ2-1
d_call: .
clone_size: .
v_call: TRBV19
cdr3_aa: CASSIEFISYNEQFF
cdr3_nt: TGTGCCAGTAGTATAGAATTCATCTCCTACAATGAGCAGTTCTTC

j_call: TRBJ1-2
d_call: .
clone_size: .
v_call: TRBV29-1
cdr3_aa: CSVGGTYGYTF
cdr3_nt: TGCAGCGTTGGGGGGACCTATGGCTACACCTTC

j_call: TRBJ2-5
d_call: TRBD2
clone_size: .
v_call: TRBV7-2
cdr3_aa: CASSLGLTSGQETQYF
cdr3_nt: TGTGCCAGCAGCTTAGGCCTTACTAGCGGGCAAGAGACCCAGTACTTC

j_call: TRBJ2-2
d_call: TRBD2
clone_size: .
v_call: TRBV24-1
cdr3_aa: CATSEWGTSGGKNTGELFF
cdr3_nt: TGTGCCACCAGTGAATGGGGGACTAGCGGGGGGAAAAACACCGGGGAGCTGTTTTTT

j_call: TRBJ1-6
d_call: .
clone_size: .
v_call: TRBV7-2
cdr3_aa: CASSLVGDSPLHF
cdr3_nt: TGTGCCAGCAGCTTAGTGGGAGATTCACCCCTCCACTTT

j_call: TRBJ1-2
d_call: .
clone_size: .
v_call: TRBV5-1
cdr3_aa: CASSPIPGRYGYTF
cdr3_nt: TGCGCCAGCAGCCCCATACCGGGACGCTATGGCTACACCTTC

j_call: TRBJ1-2
d_call: .
clone_size: .
v_call: TRBV30
cdr3_aa: CAWSVRGLFYTF
cdr3_nt: TGTGCCTGGAGTGTTCGTGGCCTCTTCTACACCTTC

j_call: TRBJ1-2
d_call: .
clone_size: .
v_call: TRBV2
cdr3_aa: CASSELGRGPGYTF
cdr3_nt: TGTGCCAGCAGTGAGCTCGGCAGGGGTCCTGGCTACACCTTC

j_call: TRBJ1-6
d_call: .
clone_size: once
v_call: TRBV3-1/TRBV3-2
cdr3_aa: CASSQPGDGSPLHF
cdr3_nt: TGTGCCAGCAGCCAACCCGGGGATGGTTCACCCCTCCACTTT

j_call: TRBJ1-6
d_call: TRBD1
clone_size: .
v_call: TRBV2
cdr3_aa: CASSEKGQSRLNSPLHF
cdr3_nt: TGTGCCAGCAGTGAAAAGGGACAGTCAAGATTAAATTCACCCCTCCACTTT

j_call: TRBJ1-2
d_call: TRBD1
clone_size: .
v_call: TRBV15
cdr3_aa: CATSRDGQGSGYTF
cdr3_nt: TGTGCCACCAGCAGAGATGGACAGGGCAGTGGCTACACCTTC

j_call: TRBJ2-5
d_call: .
clone_size: .
v_call: TRBV7-2
cdr3_aa: CASSLRVGETQYF
cdr3_nt: TGTGCCAGCAGCTTAAGGGTAGGAGAGACCCAGTACTTC

j_call: TRBJ1-4
d_call: .
clone_size: .
v_call: TRBV15
cdr3_aa: CATSRRRGEKLFF
cdr3_nt: TGTGCCACCAGCAGAAGACGAGGTGAAAAACTGTTTTTT

j_call: TRBJ2-7
d_call: .
clone_size: .
v_call: TRBV11-2
cdr3_aa: CASSLTGGAFYEQYF
cdr3_nt: TGTGCCAGCAGCTTAACCGGGGGCGCCTTCTACGAGCAGTACTTC

j_call: TRBJ1-1
d_call: .
clone_size: .
v_call: TRBV5-5
cdr3_aa: CASSLAAEISRAFF
cdr3_nt: TGTGCCAGCAGCTTGGCCGCTGAAATTTCGCGCGCTTTCTTT

j_call: TRBJ1-1
d_call: .
clone_size: .
v_call: TRBV5-1
cdr3_aa: CASSPPQGGNTEAFF
cdr3_nt: TGCGCCAGCAGCCCGCCACAGGGTGGAAACACTGAAGCTTTCTTT

j_call: TRBJ1-4
d_call: .
clone_size: .
v_call: TRBV5-1
cdr3_aa: CASSARATNEKLFF
cdr3_nt: TGCGCCAGCAGCGCAAGGGCAACTAATGAAAAACTGTTTTTT

j_call: TRBJ1-6
d_call: .
clone_size: .
v_call: TRBV6-2/TRBV6-3
cdr3_aa: CASSRRQEASPLHF
cdr3_nt: TGTGCCAGCAGCAGGAGACAGGAGGCTTCACCCCTCCACTTT

j_call: TRBJ1-2
d_call: .
clone_size: .
v_call: TRBV6-5
cdr3_aa: CASSAGLMDGYTF
cdr3_nt: TGTGCCAGCAGCGCGGGCCTGATGGATGGCTACACCTTC

j_call: TRBJ2-3
d_call: TRBD2
clone_size: .
v_call: TRBV5-1
cdr3_aa: CASSWRLAGGRTDTQYF
cdr3_nt: TGCGCCAGCAGCTGGCGACTAGCGGGGGGCCGAACAGATACGCAGTATTTT

j_call: TRBJ1-5
d_call: .
clone_size: .
v_call: TRBV7-2
cdr3_aa: CASSLAVSSIQPQHF
cdr3_nt: TGTGCCAGCAGCTTAGCGGTCAGTTCCATCCAGCCCCAGCATTTT

j_call: TRBJ2-2
d_call: .
clone_size: .
v_call: TRBV14
cdr3_aa: CASSPTRTGELFF
cdr3_nt: TGTGCCAGCAGCCCGACAAGAACCGGGGAGCTGTTTTTT

j_call: TRBJ2-2
d_call: TRBD2
clone_size: .
v_call: TRBV5-1
cdr3_aa: CASSLASGGTGELFF
cdr3_nt: TGCGCCAGCAGCTTGGCTAGCGGGGGCACCGGGGAGCTGTTTTTT

j_call: TRBJ1-5
d_call: TRBD1
clone_size: .
v_call: TRBV28
cdr3_aa: CAGQGGNQPQHF
cdr3_nt: TGTGCCGGACAGGGAGGCAATCAGCCCCAGCATTTT

j_call: TRBJ1-6
d_call: TRBD1
clone_size: .
v_call: TRBV4-1
cdr3_aa: CASREQGQASPLHF
cdr3_nt: TGCGCCAGCAGAGAACAGGGGCAGGCTTCACCCCTCCACTTT

j_call: TRBJ2-7
d_call: .
clone_size: .
v_call: TRBV4-2
cdr3_aa: CASSPTPGGRSPSYEQYF
cdr3_nt: TGTGCCAGCAGCCCGACCCCCGGGGGGCGATCCCCCTCCTACGAGCAGTACTTC

j_call: TRBJ2-1
d_call: .
clone_size: .
v_call: TRBV7-6
cdr3_aa: CASSREGNEQFF
cdr3_nt: TGTGCCAGCAGCCGAGAAGGCAATGAGCAGTTCTTC

j_call: TRBJ2-7
d_call: .
clone_size: .
v_call: TRBV29-1
cdr3_aa: CSVKFVDTHEQYF
cdr3_nt: TGCAGCGTTAAGTTTGTGGACACCCACGAGCAGTACTTC

j_call: TRBJ2-5
d_call: .
clone_size: .
v_call: TRBV4-1
cdr3_aa: CASSQAGLQETQYF
cdr3_nt: TGCGCCAGCAGCCAAGCAGGACTACAAGAGACCCAGTACTTC

j_call: TRBJ1-2
d_call: .
clone_size: .
v_call: TRBV6-2/TRBV6-3
cdr3_aa: CASSPTGTGYTF
cdr3_nt: TGTGCCAGCAGCCCCACAGGGACCGGCTACACCTTC

j_call: TRBJ1-3
d_call: .
clone_size: .
v_call: TRBV6-1
cdr3_aa: CASSELWTDGNTIYF
cdr3_nt: TGTGCCAGCAGTGAACTCTGGACGGATGGAAACACCATATATTTT

j_call: TRBJ1-1
d_call: .
clone_size: .
v_call: TRBV3-1/TRBV3-2
cdr3_aa: CASSQGVAGNTEAFF
cdr3_nt: TGTGCCAGCAGCCAAGGCGTGGCAGGGAACACTGAAGCTTTCTTT

j_call: TRBJ1-2
d_call: .
clone_size: once
v_call: TRBV7-2
cdr3_aa: CASSRGHDYGYTF
cdr3_nt: TGTGCCAGCAGCCGCGGCCATGACTATGGCTACACCTTC

j_call: TRBJ1-5
d_call: .
clone_size: .
v_call: TRBV7-2
cdr3_aa: CASSSAGRGNQPQHF
cdr3_nt: TGTGCCAGCAGCTCGGCGGGCAGGGGAAATCAGCCCCAGCATTTT

j_call: TRBJ2-7
d_call: .
clone_size: .
v_call: TRBV2
cdr3_aa: CASSGRGSYEQYF
cdr3_nt: TGTGCCAGCAGCGGTAGAGGGTCCTACGAGCAGTACTTC

j_call: TRBJ1-2
d_call: .
clone_size: .
v_call: TRBV12-5
cdr3_aa: CASGLNLAGGGYTF
cdr3_nt: TGTGCTAGTGGTTTGAACCTGGCAGGAGGGGGCTACACCTTC